This T cell receptor beta chain was recorded in a study of T-cell reconstitution after alpha-beta-depleted transplantation in children. Points from the study as a whole: Certain patients had high TCRbeta diversity at day 60, and it came from recipient T cells and thymic progenitors that survived. After transplant, at about two months, alpha-beta T cells were reportedly derived from several hundred expanded graft clones. One year after transplant, T-cell counts and diversity came mostly from newly produced T cells.

Preparing the TCRbeta library involved the use of unique molecular identifiers. TCRdb called the PCR reads again in MiXCR, with one record for every CDR3 protein. The sample records around 490,000 distinct CDR3 sequences, about an eighth being singletons. About this clonotype: Its specificity is unknown.

Germline loops: CDR1 SGHTA, CDR2 FQGNSA. The germline V and J ends were trimmed by 0 bases and 3 bases, with 9 bases remaining between them. CDR3 length: 16 amino acids. This clonotype was obtained from a female patient aged 2-10 years who had a stem cell transplant for aplastic anemia, so the T cells may come from the graft donor. The chain employs TRBV7-2 and TRBJ2-6; D unclear. This sample comprised PBMCs, mostly from graft donor cells, obtained 180 days after TCRalphabeta/CD19-depleted stem cell transplant. The CDR3 loop is CASSLARVIGANVLTF. The CDR3 DNA follows: TGTGCCAGCAGCTTAGCTCGAGTTATTGGGGCCAACGTCCTGACTTTC.